The 23 T cell receptor beta chains below come from one sample, sequenced in a study of blood T cell repertoires in COVID-19. Only in-frame clones appear in the TCRdb table, and some are missing; sequencing was by immunoSEQ multiplex PCR. The sample has about 25,000 clones, roughly 88% seen once. Sequencing input: peripheral blood. The receptors here all came from a man aged 70-80 years with acute or convalescent COVID-19.

This clone was detected only once. The rearrangement joins TRBV19 to TRBJ1-4; D unclear. V gave up 7 bases and J gave up 0 bases, with 15 bases separating them. CDR3 length: 16 amino acids. Germline values: CDR1 LNHDA, CDR2 SQIVND (reference sequence). The CDR3, as DNA: TGTGCCAGTACCCCTCGATCGGGGTCAACTAATGAAAAACTGTTTTTT. It translates to CASTPRSGSTNEKLFF.

The chain combines TRBV5-3 with TRBJ1-5; D is uncertain. TRBV5-3 is marked as an open reading frame, function uncertain. The V end lost 0 bases, the J end lost 8 bases, and 18 bases lay between the germline ends. The CDR3 sequence is 16 residues long. CDR3: CARSLVGGNGLKPQHF. CDR3 bases: TGTGCCAGAAGCTTGGTAGGCGGTAACGGTTTGAAGCCCCAGCATTTT.

This clone was seen once. This CDR3 is CASSLAGGWEADTQYF. CDR3 in DNA: TGTGCCAGCAGCCTAGCGGGAGGGTGGGAGGCAGATACGCAGTATTTT. This chain links TRBV9 with TRBJ2-3; 12 nucleotides agree with TRBD2. V was clipped by 4 bases and J by 4 bases; unmatched bases: 7. The CDR3 extends over 16 amino acids. The germline CDR1 and CDR2 sequences are SGDLS and YYNGEE. Full variable domain (rest looked up from reference TRBV9 and TRBJ2-3): DSGVTQTPKHLITATGQRVTLRCSPRSGDLSVYWYQQSLDQGLQFLIQYYNGEERAKGNILERFSAQQFPDLHSELNLSSLELGDSALYFCASSLAGGWEADTQYFGPGTRLTVL.

The genes are TRBV5-1 and TRBJ2-2, with D tentatively TRBD1 (6 bases). Germline CDR1 and CDR2: SGHRS and YFSETQ. The germline V and J ends were trimmed by 0 bases and 4 bases, with 7 bases remaining between them. This CDR3 comprises 14 residues. CDR3 protein: CASSLGGGTGELFF. The CDR3 region has the DNA TGCGCCAGCAGCTTGGGAGGGGGCACCGGGGAGCTGTTTTTT.

The rearrangement uses TRBV2 and TRBJ2-5, with 14 bases aligning to TRBD2. The CDR3 is 15 residues long. Germline CDR1 is SNHLY and CDR2 is FYNNEI. Trimming cost V 4 bases and J 3 bases; bases outside gene matches: 1. The CDR3 is CASSVGLAGEETQYF. The DNA for the CDR3 is TGTGCCAGCAGTGTGGGACTAGCGGGAGAAGAGACCCAGTACTTC.

The rearrangement uses TRBV12-1 and TRBJ2-3; the table gives TRBD2 as D, unverified against the DNA. TRBV12-1 is recorded as a pseudogene. The CDR3 runs to 18 residues. The CDR3 region has the DNA TGTGCCAGCAGCTTCCTACGCGGGACTAGCGGGAGGATGGATACGCAGTATTTT. Translation: CASSFLRGTSGRMDTQYF.

CDR3 DNA sequence: TGTGCCAGCAGTGTAAACCGGCCGAGGAATGAGCAGTTCTTC. The encoded protein is CASSVNRPRNEQFF. This sequence joins TRBV27 and TRBJ2-1; no clear D. Trimming left V 5 bases short and J 7 bases short, with 15 bases between. This CDR3 has 14 amino acids. Germline assignment: CDR1 MNHEY and CDR2 SMNVEV (reference sequence).

The V and J genes are TRBV9 and TRBJ1-6; a weak D match, TRBD1 (6 bases). The germline gives CDR1 SGDLS, CDR2 YYNGEE. Trimming took 3 bases from V and 9 from J, leaving 13 bases between them. The CDR3 has 14 residues. CDR3 protein: CASSAGNRASPLHF. In DNA, the CDR3 is TGTGCCAGCAGCGCAGGGAACAGGGCTTCACCCCTCCACTTT.

The chain couples TRBV5-4 to TRBJ2-1; TRBD2 aligns across 11 bases. CDR3 size: 17 residues. The germline CDR1 and CDR2 sequences are SGHNT and YYREEE (reference sequence). V lost 0 bases, J lost 4 bases, and 6 bases stayed unmatched. DNA for the CDR3: TGTGCCAGCAGCTTGGAGTCTAGCGGGAGGTTGTACAATGAGCAGTTCTTC. It encodes CASSLESSGRLYNEQFF. Based on the CDR3 plus reference TRBV5-4 and TRBJ2-1, the full variable domain is ETGVTQSPTHLIKTRGQQVTLRCSSQSGHNTVSWYQQALGQGPQFIFQYYREEENGRGNFPPRFSGLQFPNYSSELNVNALELDDSALYLCASSLESSGRLYNEQFFGPGTRLTVL.

V gene TRBV4-3 combines with J gene TRBJ2-7; 14 nucleotides agree with TRBD2. With 5 bases clipped from V and 9 bases from J, the junction kept 6 bases outside the gene matches. This CDR3 contains 14 residues. The germline V gene has CDR1 LGHNA and CDR2 YSLEER. DNA of the CDR3: TGCGCCAGCAGCTACGGGACTAGCGGGAGCGGGCAGTACTTC. Amino acids: CASSYGTSGSGQYF.

V and J are TRBV11-3 and TRBJ2-3; D ambiguous. Germline CDR1 reads SGHNT; CDR2 reads YENEEA. The CDR3 has 13 amino acids. V was trimmed by 5 bases and J by 1 base, leaving 7 bases between them. The CDR3 sequence is CASSHRGTDTQYF. For the CDR3, the DNA is TGTGCCAGCAGCCACAGAGGCACAGATACGCAGTATTTT.

V usage is TRBV5-6 and J usage is TRBJ2-2; 11 positions agree with TRBD2. The CDR3 extends over 17 amino acids. Per the germline V gene, CDR1 is SGHDT and CDR2 is YYEEEE. Trimming cost V 0 bases and J 2 bases; bases outside gene matches: 3. The CDR3 DNA is TGTGCCAGCAGCTTGGCAGGGACTAGCGGAAACACCGGGGAGCTGTTTTTT. This gives the protein CASSLAGTSGNTGELFF.

The rearrangement uses TRBV28 and TRBJ2-7; D is unresolved. Per germline, CDR1 MDHEN and CDR2 SYDVKM. Trimming left V 7 bases short and J 2 bases short, with 12 bases between. The CDR3 has 13 residues. CDR3 sequence (DNA): TGTGCCAGCACGCGTCTCGCCGCCTACGAGCAGTACTTC. Protein: CASTRLAAYEQYF.

V is TRBV5-1 and J is TRBJ1-1, with D unresolved. V lost 0 bases to trimming and J lost 8 bases, with 8 bases between them. The CDR3 runs 12 residues. The germline V gene encodes CDR1 SGHRS and CDR2 YFSETQ. CDR3 sequence: CASSLEAPEAFF. The CDR3 nucleotides read TGCGCCAGCAGCTTGGAAGCGCCCGAAGCTTTCTTT.

This chain uses TRBV29-1 with TRBJ2-7; D perhaps matches TRBD1 (5 bases). The CDR3 spans 12 residues. Trimming removed 4 bases at V and 1 base at J, with 8 bases between. Germline V CDR1 and CDR2: SQVTM, ANQGSEA. The CDR3 DNA reads TGCAGCGTTGGGGGCCTTTCCTACGAGCAGTACTTC. Translation: CSVGGLSYEQYF.

J is TRBJ2-1 and V is TRBV19, with D possibly being TRBD1 (6 bases). Germline CDR1 LNHDA, CDR2 SQIVND (reference sequence). The CDR3 is 16 amino acids. V lost 7 bases and J 4 bases, leaving 20 bases between the germline ends. CDR3 sequence reads: CASTPGVGQTYNEQFF. CDR3 in DNA: TGTGCCAGTACCCCTGGGGTAGGACAGACTTACAATGAGCAGTTCTTC.

This chain joins TRBV27 and TRBJ2-7, with TRBD2 as a possible D gene (6 bases). Per germline, CDR1 MNHEY and CDR2 SMNVEV (reference sequence). Between the trimmed V and J ends, which lost 6 bases and 6 bases, there was a span of 18 bases. The CDR3 length is 14 residues. CDR3 sequence (DNA): TGTGCCAGCAGGTCCCTCCTAGCGTCCGTCGAGCAGTACTTC. Translating it yields CASRSLLASVEQYF.

The chain is built from TRBV7-2 and TRBJ2-3, with 11 bases matching TRBD2. The CDR3 extends over 15 amino acids. The trim removed 5 bases at V and 3 bases at J, leaving 4 bases unmatched. Germline V gene lookup returns CDR1 SGHTA and CDR2 FQGNSA. The CDR3 DNA reads as TGTGCCAGCAGCCCGGGACTAGCGGTAACAGATACGCAGTATTTT. Amino acids: CASSPGLAVTDTQYF.

This clone was detected only a few times. The chain has TRBV9 and TRBJ1-5, with 8 bases that match TRBD1. The CDR3 covers 14 residues. Per the germline V gene, CDR1 is SGDLS and CDR2 is YYNGEE. Losses at the gene ends were 3 bases for V and 2 bases for J; bases not matched to a gene: 1. Here the CDR3 DNA reads TGTGCCAGCAGCGCGGACAGGGGCAATCAGCCCCAGCATTTT. This gives the protein CASSADRGNQPQHF.

This rearrangement joins TRBV15 to TRBJ2-2; perhaps TRBD2 as D (6 bases). CDR1 and CDR2 from the germline V gene are LNHNV and YYDKDF (reference sequence). This CDR3 region has 15 residues. V gave up 5 bases and J gave up 2 bases, with 12 bases separating them. This chain's CDR3 is CATSRGGTNTGELFF. The CDR3 nucleotides read TGTGCCACCAGCCGGGGAGGCACTAACACCGGGGAGCTGTTTTTT. Full variable domain (missing parts from reference TRBV15 and TRBJ2-2): DAMVIQNPRYQVTQFGKPVTLSCSQTLNHNVMYWYQQKSSQAPKLLFHYYDKDFNNEADTPDNFQSRRPNTSFCFLDIRSPGLGDTAMYLCATSRGGTNTGELFFGEGSRLTVL.

This CDR3 reads CASSQSVRGREDTEAFF. The CDR3 DNA is TGCGCCAGCAGTCAATCGGTCAGGGGGCGCGAGGACACTGAAGCTTTCTTT. The chain couples TRBV23-1 to TRBJ1-1; 8 positions match TRBD1. TRBV23-1 qualifies as an ORF whose function is uncertain. CDR3 length: 17 residues. The junction had 9 bases not matched to a gene; V was cut back by 0 bases and J by 3 bases.

J is TRBJ2-7 and V is TRBV2, with 7 bases identical to TRBD1. CDR3 length equals 12 residues. J was trimmed by 7 bases and V by 5 bases; bases with no gene match: 5. Looked up from germline, CDR1 is SNHLY and CDR2 is FYNNEI. In DNA, the CDR3 is TGTGCCAGCAGTCTACAGGGGTGGGAGCAGTACTTC. Translation: CASSLQGWEQYF.

The V call is TRBV5-1, the J call TRBJ1-5; no definite D call. The CDR3 has 13 residues. Germline assignment: CDR1 SGHRS and CDR2 YFSETQ. Trimming removed 3 bases at V and 4 bases at J, with 8 bases between. In nucleotides, the CDR3 is TGCGCCAGCAGCTCCGGGGTTAATCAGCCCCAGCATTTT. Protein product: CASSSGVNQPQHF.